This TCR beta chain was sequenced during a study of blood T cell repertoires in COVID-19. Of note for this clone: Other DNA sequences from this sample encode an identical CDR3 as well.

There are 14 residues in the CDR3. From germline, CDR1 is SGHRS and CDR2 YFSETQ. V was trimmed by 0 bases and J by 2 bases, leaving 9 bases between them. As handled by the study authors: By means of reference gene primer amplification, nucleated cell counts were estimated. Only in-frame clones appear in the TCRdb table, and some are missing; sequencing was by immunoSEQ multiplex PCR. Clone size and the V and J calls come from that table; the DNA yielded D and trimming. The sample records tens of thousands of clones, 80% being singletons. This clonotype was sampled from a man between 60 and 75 years old with acute or convalescent COVID-19. The chain is built from TRBV5-1 and TRBJ2-7, with D hard to call. The sample comprised peripheral blood. The CDR3 region is CASSLVVSPYEQYF. CDR3 nucleotides: TGCGCCAGCAGCTTGGTGGTCAGTCCCTACGAGCAGTACTTC.